Below, 19 T cell receptor beta chains from the same sample are listed, as sequenced in a study of radiotherapy plus CTLA-4 blockade in lung cancer. Profiled with immunoSEQ multiplex PCR; TCRdb holds only in-frame clones, not every one. The sample yields tens of thousands of clones, approximately 80% seen once. Sequenced here: peripheral blood, sampled from a patient treated with radiotherapy plus ipilimumab. Receptors originate from a human donor with non-small cell lung cancer that progressed on radiotherapy plus ipilimumab.

This clone was counted a single time. The genes are TRBV29-1 and TRBJ2-2; D remains ambiguous. Trimming took 0 bases from V and 1 from J, leaving 6 bases between them. CDR1 is SQVTM, CDR2 ANQGSEA, per germline. This CDR3 contains 14 residues. In DNA form, the CDR3 reads TGCAGCGTTGAAGATCAACAGAACACCGGGGAGCTGTTTTTT. It encodes CSVEDQQNTGELFF.

The chain is built from TRBV7-8 and TRBJ2-7, with 9 positions matching TRBD2. V lost 5 bases and J lost 1; bases outside the gene matches: 3. This CDR3 has 14 amino acids. Germline V gives CDR1 SGHVS, CDR2 FQNEAQ. The CDR3 DNA is TGTGCCAGCAGCGAGACTAGCGGTTCCTACGAGCAGTACTTC. It yields the protein CASSETSGSYEQYF.

This sequence joins TRBV5-5 and TRBJ1-1, with D possibly TRBD1 on 6 matching bases. This CDR3 spans 14 amino acids. V lost 3 bases to trimming and J lost 4 bases, with 13 bases between them. CDR1 and CDR2 (germline): SGHKS, YYEKEE (reference sequence). CDR3 in amino acids: CASSSLQGGTEAFF. The CDR3, as DNA: TGTGCCAGCAGCTCACTACAGGGTGGCACTGAAGCTTTCTTT.

The rearrangement uses TRBV5-4 and TRBJ2-3; D remains ambiguous. Trimming took off 3 bases at V and 2 bases at J, with 7 bases between the two ends. The CDR3 sequence is 13 residues long. In germline, CDR1 is SGHNT, CDR2 YYREEE (reference sequence). The CDR3 DNA follows: TGTGCCAGCAGCTGGTGGACCACAGATACGCAGTATTTT. Its translation is CASSWWTTDTQYF.

This clone was recorded only once. The DNA for the CDR3 is TGTGCCAGCAGCTTAGGGGCCGGGCAAGCCAAAAACATTCAGTACTTC. Translation gives CASSLGAGQAKNIQYF. This chain links TRBV7-8 with TRBJ2-4; D call uncertain. The CDR3 runs to 16 residues. V was clipped by 1 base and J by 0 bases, with 10 bases between them. Germline-derived CDR1 and CDR2 are SGHVS and FQNEAQ.

The chain employs TRBV9 and TRBJ2-1, with D perhaps TRBD1 (5 bases). The germline CDR1 and CDR2 sequences are SGDLS and YYNGEE. CDR3 length: 13 amino acids. The ends were cut back, 4 bases at V and 6 bases at J, with 11 bases in the middle. The CDR3 region has the DNA TGTGCCAGCAGCCTAGTAACAGGCAATGAGCAGTTCTTC. Its translation: CASSLVTGNEQFF. The entire variable domain, with the rest obtained from reference TRBV9 and TRBJ2-1, is as follows: DSGVTQTPKHLITATGQRVTLRCSPRSGDLSVYWYQQSLDQGLQFLIQYYNGEERAKGNILERFSAQQFPDLHSELNLSSLELGDSALYFCASSLVTGNEQFFGPGTRLTVL.

This chain connects TRBV7-6 to TRBJ2-2; 8 bases agree with TRBD1. Trimming removed 5 bases from V and 3 bases from J; junction bases left unmatched: 5. Germline V gene lookup returns CDR1 SGHVS and CDR2 FNYEAQ. CDR3 size: 15 residues. CDR3 protein: CASSRGQGDTGELFF. The CDR3 DNA is TGTGCCAGCAGCCGAGGACAGGGAGACACCGGGGAGCTGTTTTTT.

This chain uses TRBV5-1 with TRBJ1-1, with TRBD1 matching over 7 bases. Unmatched junction bases numbered 2, after V lost 3 bases and J lost 0 bases. Germline CDR1 reads SGHRS; CDR2 reads YFSETQ. The CDR3 extends over 14 amino acids. The CDR3, as DNA: TGCGCCAGCAGCTGGGGACAGTTGAACACTGAAGCTTTCTTT. As protein: CASSWGQLNTEAFF.

The rearrangement uses TRBV7-2 and TRBJ2-4; 16 bases line up with TRBD2. J lost 7 bases, V lost 1 base, and 7 bases had no gene match. The germline CDR1 and CDR2 sequences are SGHTA and FQGNSA. CDR3 length: 18 amino acids. DNA for the CDR3: TGTGCCAGCAGCTTAGGCCGGGGACTAGCGGGGGGGCGCAACATTCAGTACTTC. It is translated as CASSLGRGLAGGRNIQYF. The full variable domain, completed using reference TRBV7-2 and TRBJ2-4, is GAGVSQSPSNKVTEKGKDVELRCDPISGHTALYWYRQSLGQGLEFLIYFQGNSAPDKSGLPSDRFSAERTGGSVSTLTIQRTQQEDSAVYLCASSLGRGLAGGRNIQYFGAGTRLSVL.

J is TRBJ2-3 and V is TRBV7-9, with no clear D. CDR1 SEHNR and CDR2 FQNEAQ come from the germline V gene (reference sequence). V shed 5 bases and J shed 3 bases, with 12 bases lying between them. The CDR3 covers 14 residues. CDR3: CASSRPFQTDTQYF. CDR3 bases: TGTGCCAGCAGCCGCCCGTTTCAGACAGATACGCAGTATTTT.

The chain links TRBV7-8 to TRBJ2-3; 11 positions match TRBD2. Germline V CDR1 and CDR2: SGHVS, FQNEAQ. The CDR3 totals 17 residues. V shed 4 bases and J 2 bases; nucleotides not matched to a gene: 8. The CDR3 loop is CASSSVAGGRVTDTQYF. CDR3 DNA sequence: TGTGCCAGCAGCTCCGTAGCGGGGGGGCGAGTCACAGATACGCAGTATTTT.

This chain uses TRBV6-1 with TRBJ1-2; weak D call: TRBD1 (6 bases). Trimming took 9 bases from V and 0 from J, leaving 11 bases between them. CDR1 is MNHNS, CDR2 SASEGT, per germline. The length of the CDR3 is 13 residues. CDR3 nucleotide sequence: TGTGCCAGTGCCGGGACAACTAACTATGGCTACACCTTC. Protein sequence: CASAGTTNYGYTF.

This clone appeared a single time. Here the CDR3 DNA reads TGTGCCAGCAGCTTCGGACTACCGAACACCGGGGAGCTGTTTTTT. This sequence encodes CASSFGLPNTGELFF. The chain has TRBV11-2 and TRBJ2-2; D is perhaps TRBD2 (6 bases). CDR1 is SGHAT and CDR2 is FQNNGV in the germline V gene. This CDR3 has 15 amino acids. V was cut by 3 bases and J by 0 bases, with 8 bases left in between.

The chain uses TRBV25-1 and TRBJ2-5; perhaps TRBD1 as D (6 bases). The germline V gene has CDR1 MGHDK and CDR2 SYGVNS. The CDR3 covers 15 residues. V was pared by 7 bases and J by 3 bases, with 18 bases between. The CDR3 loop reads CASTPRQDNEETQYF. Written as DNA, the CDR3 is TGTGCCAGCACACCCCGACAGGACAATGAAGAGACCCAGTACTTC.

The chain joins TRBV28 to TRBJ2-5; 11 nucleotides align to TRBD2. CDR1 is MDHEN, CDR2 SYDVKM, per germline. The CDR3 has 15 residues. V trimming: 3 bases; J trimming: 4 bases; junction bases outside the gene matches: 4. The CDR3 bases are TGTGCCAGCAGTTTGCCTCTAGCGGGGGGAGAGACCCAGTACTTC. Translation gives CASSLPLAGGETQYF.

This clone has a single count. The rearrangement uses TRBV5-1 and TRBJ1-1; 10 bases agree with TRBD1. CDR3 size: 15 residues. V shed 4 bases and J 3 bases; nucleotides not matched to a gene: 6. The germline V gene encodes CDR1 SGHRS and CDR2 YFSETQ. Here the CDR3 reads CASSIRDRGDTEAFF. CDR3 in DNA: TGCGCCAGCAGCATCCGGGACAGGGGTGACACTGAAGCTTTCTTT.

Only a few counts were recorded for this clone. V is TRBV19 and J is TRBJ1-2; 8 positions match TRBD1. The CDR3 has 15 amino acids. Per germline, CDR1 LNHDA and CDR2 SQIVND (reference sequence). Unmatched junction bases numbered 9, after V lost 7 bases and J lost 2 bases. The CDR3 loop reads CASIPWTGSNYGYTF. CDR3 DNA: TGTGCCAGTATCCCTTGGACAGGGTCCAACTATGGCTACACCTTC.

By its share, this clone is medium-sized. The chain recombines TRBV6-5 with TRBJ1-2; 8 nucleotides match TRBD1. There are 15 residues in the CDR3. The J segment lost 2 bases and the V segment lost 0 bases, leaving 2 bases of the junction unmatched. Germline V gives CDR1 MNHEY, CDR2 SVGAGI. CDR3 coding DNA: TGTGCCAGCAGTTACTCTGGGGACAGGAACTATGGCTACACCTTC. It is translated as CASSYSGDRNYGYTF.

This chain uses TRBV7-8 with TRBJ2-5, with D perhaps matching TRBD1 (5 bases). V lost 1 base to trimming and J lost 0 bases, with 9 bases between them. Germline V gene lookup returns CDR1 SGHVS and CDR2 FQNEAQ. This CDR3 has 15 amino acids. CDR3 residues: CASSLEGAHQETQYF. In nucleotides, the CDR3 is TGTGCCAGCAGCTTAGAAGGGGCCCACCAAGAGACCCAGTACTTC.